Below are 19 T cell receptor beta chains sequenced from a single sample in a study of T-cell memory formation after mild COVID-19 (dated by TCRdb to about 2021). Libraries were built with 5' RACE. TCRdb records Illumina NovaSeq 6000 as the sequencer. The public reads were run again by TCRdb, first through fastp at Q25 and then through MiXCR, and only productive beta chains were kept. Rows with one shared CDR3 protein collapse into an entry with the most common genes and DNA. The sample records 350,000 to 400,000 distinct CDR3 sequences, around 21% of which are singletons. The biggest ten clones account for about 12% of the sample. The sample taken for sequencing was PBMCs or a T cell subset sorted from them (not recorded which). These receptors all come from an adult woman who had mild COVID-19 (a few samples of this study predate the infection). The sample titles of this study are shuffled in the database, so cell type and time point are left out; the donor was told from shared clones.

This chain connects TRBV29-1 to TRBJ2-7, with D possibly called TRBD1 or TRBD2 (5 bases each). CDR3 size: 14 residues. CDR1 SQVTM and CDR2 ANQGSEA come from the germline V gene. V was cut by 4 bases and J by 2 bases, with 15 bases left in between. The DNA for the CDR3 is TGCAGCGTTGTGGTGGGGAGAGGGGCCTACGAGCAGTACTTC. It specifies CSVVVGRGAYEQYF.

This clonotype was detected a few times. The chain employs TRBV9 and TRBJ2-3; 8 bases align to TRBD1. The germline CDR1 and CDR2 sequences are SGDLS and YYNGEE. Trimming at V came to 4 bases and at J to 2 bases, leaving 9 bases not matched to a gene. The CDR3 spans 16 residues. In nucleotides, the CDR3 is TGTGCCAGCAGCCCAAACGCACAGGGGGACACAGATACGCAGTATTTT. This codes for CASSPNAQGDTDTQYF.

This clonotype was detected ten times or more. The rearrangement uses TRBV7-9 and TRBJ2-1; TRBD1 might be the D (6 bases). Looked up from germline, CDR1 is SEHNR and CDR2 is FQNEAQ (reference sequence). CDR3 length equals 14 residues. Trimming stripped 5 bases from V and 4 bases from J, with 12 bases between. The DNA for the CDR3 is TGTGCCAGCAGCCCCCCGGACAGATACAATGAGCAGTTCTTC. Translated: CASSPPDRYNEQFF.

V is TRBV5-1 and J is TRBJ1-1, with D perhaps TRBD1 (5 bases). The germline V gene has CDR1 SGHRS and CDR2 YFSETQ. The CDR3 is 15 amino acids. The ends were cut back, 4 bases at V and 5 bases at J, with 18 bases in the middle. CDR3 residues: CASSTLGQGRTEAFF. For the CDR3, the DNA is TGCGCCAGCAGCACCCTGGGGCAGGGACGGACTGAAGCTTTCTTT.

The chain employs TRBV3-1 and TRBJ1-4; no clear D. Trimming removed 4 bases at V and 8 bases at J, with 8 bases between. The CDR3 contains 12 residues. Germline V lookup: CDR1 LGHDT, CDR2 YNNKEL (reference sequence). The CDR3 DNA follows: TGTGCCAGCAGCCCCTTCGGGGAAAAACTGTTTTTT. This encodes CASSPFGEKLFF.

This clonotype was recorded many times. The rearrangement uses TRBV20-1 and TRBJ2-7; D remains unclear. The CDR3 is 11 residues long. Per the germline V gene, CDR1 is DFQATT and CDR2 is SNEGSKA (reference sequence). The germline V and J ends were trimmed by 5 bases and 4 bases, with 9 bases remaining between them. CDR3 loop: CSADIGYEQYF. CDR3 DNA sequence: TGCAGTGCTGACATCGGTTACGAGCAGTACTTC.

DNA for the CDR3: TGTGCCACCAGTGAACCGGGACAGGCCCTCTATGGCTACACCTTC. Translated: CATSEPGQALYGYTF. The chain uses TRBV24-1 and TRBJ1-2; 8 nucleotides line up with TRBD1. Germline V gene lookup returns CDR1 KGHDR and CDR2 SFDVKD. The CDR3 loop spans 15 amino acids. Trimming at V came to 4 bases and at J to 4 bases, leaving 7 bases not matched to a gene.

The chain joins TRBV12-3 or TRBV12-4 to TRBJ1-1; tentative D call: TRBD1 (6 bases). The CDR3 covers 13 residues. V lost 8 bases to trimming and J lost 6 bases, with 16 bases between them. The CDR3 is CASGEQGFAEAFF. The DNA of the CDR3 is TGTGCCAGCGGGGAACAGGGATTCGCTGAAGCTTTCTTT.

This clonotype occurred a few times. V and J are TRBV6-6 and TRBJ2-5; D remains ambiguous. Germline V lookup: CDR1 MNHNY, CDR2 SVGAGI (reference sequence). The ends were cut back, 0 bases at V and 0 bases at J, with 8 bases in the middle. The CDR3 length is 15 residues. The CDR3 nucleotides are TGTGCCAGCAGTTACTCGGCAACGGACCAAGAGACCCAGTACTTC. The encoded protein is CASSYSATDQETQYF.

The CDR3 DNA reads TGCGCCAGCAGCTTGGAGGCTCCAGTCTACAATGAGCAGTTCTTC. Encoded protein: CASSLEAPVYNEQFF. This sequence joins TRBV5-1 and TRBJ2-1; D gene uncertain. Trimming took off 0 bases at V and 3 bases at J, with 10 bases between the two ends. The CDR3 has 15 amino acids. CDR1 is SGHRS and CDR2 is YFSETQ in the germline V gene.

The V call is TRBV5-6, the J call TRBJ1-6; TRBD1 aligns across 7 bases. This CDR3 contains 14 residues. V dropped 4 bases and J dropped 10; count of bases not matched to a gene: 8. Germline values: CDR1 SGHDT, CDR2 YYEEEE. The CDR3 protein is CASSLGQTGSPLHF. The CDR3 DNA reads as TGTGCCAGCAGCCTGGGACAGACCGGATCACCCCTCCACTTT.

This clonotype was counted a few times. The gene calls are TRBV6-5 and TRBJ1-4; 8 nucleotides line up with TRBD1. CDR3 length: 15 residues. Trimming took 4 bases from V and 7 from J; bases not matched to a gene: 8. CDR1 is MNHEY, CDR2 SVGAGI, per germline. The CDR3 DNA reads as TGTGCCAGCAGTTCCTACAGGGGGAGAGGTGAAAAACTGTTTTTT. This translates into CASSSYRGRGEKLFF.

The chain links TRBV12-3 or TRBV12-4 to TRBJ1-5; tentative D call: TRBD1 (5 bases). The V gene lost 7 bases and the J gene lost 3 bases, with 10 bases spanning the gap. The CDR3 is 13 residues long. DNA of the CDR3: TGTGCCAGCAAGTTGGGGCCCAATCAGCCCCAGCATTTT. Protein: CASKLGPNQPQHF.

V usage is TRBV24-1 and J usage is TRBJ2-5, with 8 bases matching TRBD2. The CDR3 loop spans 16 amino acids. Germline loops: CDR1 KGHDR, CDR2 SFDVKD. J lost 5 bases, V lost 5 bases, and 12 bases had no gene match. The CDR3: CATSVLRSGRRETQYF. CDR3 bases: TGTGCCACCAGTGTATTAAGAAGCGGGAGACGGGAGACCCAGTACTTC.

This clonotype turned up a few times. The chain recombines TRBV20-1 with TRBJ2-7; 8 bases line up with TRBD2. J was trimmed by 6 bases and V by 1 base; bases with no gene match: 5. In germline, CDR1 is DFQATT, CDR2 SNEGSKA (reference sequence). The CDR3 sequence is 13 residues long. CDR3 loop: CSARGSGNREQYF. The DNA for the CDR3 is TGCAGTGCTAGAGGTAGCGGGAATCGCGAGCAGTACTTC.

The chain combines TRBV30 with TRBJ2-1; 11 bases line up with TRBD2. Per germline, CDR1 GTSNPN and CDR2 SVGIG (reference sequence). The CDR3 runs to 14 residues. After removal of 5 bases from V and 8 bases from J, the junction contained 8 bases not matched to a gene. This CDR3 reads CAWAHSGGAHEQFF. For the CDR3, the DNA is TGTGCCTGGGCTCATAGCGGGGGGGCGCATGAGCAGTTCTTC.

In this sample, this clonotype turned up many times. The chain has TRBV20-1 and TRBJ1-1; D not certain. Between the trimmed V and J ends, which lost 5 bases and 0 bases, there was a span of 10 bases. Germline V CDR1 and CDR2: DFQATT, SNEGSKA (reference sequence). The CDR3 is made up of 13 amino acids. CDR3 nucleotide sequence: TGCAGTGCTTTAGACGGCATGAACACTGAAGCTTTCTTT. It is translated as CSALDGMNTEAFF.

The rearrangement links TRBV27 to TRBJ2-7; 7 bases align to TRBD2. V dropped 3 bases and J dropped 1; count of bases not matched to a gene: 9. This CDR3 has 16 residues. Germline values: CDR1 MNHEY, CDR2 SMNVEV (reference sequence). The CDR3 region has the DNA TGTGCCAGCAGTTTTGGGGCGGGGGTAGAGTCCTACGAGCAGTACTTC. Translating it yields CASSFGAGVESYEQYF.

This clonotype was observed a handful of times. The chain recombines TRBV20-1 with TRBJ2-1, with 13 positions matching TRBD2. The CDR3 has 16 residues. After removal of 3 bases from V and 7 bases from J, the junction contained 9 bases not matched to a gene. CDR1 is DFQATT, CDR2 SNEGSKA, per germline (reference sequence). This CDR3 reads CSASWTSGSPHNEQFF. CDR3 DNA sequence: TGCAGTGCTAGTTGGACTAGCGGGAGCCCTCATAATGAGCAGTTCTTC.